This TCR beta chain stems from a study of blood T cell repertoires in COVID-19. The trim removed 6 bases at V and 5 bases at J, leaving 26 bases unmatched. The CDR3 contains 20 residues. CDR1 is LNHDA, CDR2 SQIVND, per germline (reference sequence). TCRdb keeps only in-frame clones here, not all; method: immunoSEQ multiplex PCR. Altogether 300,000 or so clones are present, roughly 92% being singletons, with the ten largest covering approximately 2%. What was sequenced was peripheral blood. The rearrangement links TRBV19 to TRBJ1-2; 8 bases line up with TRBD1. The clonotype originates from a woman in her 30s with COVID-19, enrolled during active disease. The CDR3: CASSPEVRGQIPREGYGYTF. In DNA form, the CDR3 reads TGTGCCAGTAGCCCGGAAGTCAGGGGGCAAATCCCAAGGGAAGGGTATGGCTACACCTTC.